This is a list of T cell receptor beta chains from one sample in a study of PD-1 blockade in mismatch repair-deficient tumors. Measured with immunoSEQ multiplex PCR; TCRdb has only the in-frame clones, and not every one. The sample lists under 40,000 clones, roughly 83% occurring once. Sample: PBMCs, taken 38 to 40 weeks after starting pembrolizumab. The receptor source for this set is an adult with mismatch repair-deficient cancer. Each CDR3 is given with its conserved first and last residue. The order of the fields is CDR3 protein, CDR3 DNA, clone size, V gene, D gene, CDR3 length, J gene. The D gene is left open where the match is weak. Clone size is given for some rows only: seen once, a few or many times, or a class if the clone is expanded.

CASSKEGTGETNEKLFF	TGTGCCAGCAGCAAAGAGGGGACAGGGGAAACTAATGAAAAACTGTTTTTT	once	TRBV21-1	.	17	TRBJ1-4
CASSQNRGRSPGELFF	TGTGCCAGCAGCCAGAACAGGGGTCGGTCACCCGGGGAGCTGTTTTTT	.	TRBV2	TRBD1	16	TRBJ2-2
CASSQDGAGPGEGYTF	TGCGCCAGCAGCCAAGATGGGGCAGGACCTGGGGAAGGCTACACCTTC	.	TRBV4-1	.	16	TRBJ1-2
CASRSSGFYEQYF	TGTGCCAGCAGGTCTAGCGGATTCTACGAGCAGTACTTC	.	TRBV2	TRBD2	13	TRBJ2-7
CASSLIFRGTEAFF	TGTGCCAGCAGTTTAATATTCAGGGGCACTGAAGCTTTCTTT	.	TRBV28	.	14	TRBJ1-1
CASSRSDEQYF	TGTGCCAGCAGTCGGAGCGACGAGCAGTACTTC	.	TRBV28	.	11	TRBJ2-7
CASSAPGQGFSDTQYF	TGTGCCAGCAGTGCACCGGGACAGGGGTTCTCAGATACGCAGTATTTT	.	TRBV6-1	TRBD1	16	TRBJ2-3
CASTVPGELFF	TGTGCCAGCACTGTTCCCGGGGAGCTGTTTTTT	.	TRBV7-9	.	11	TRBJ2-2
CASSTAGTSGSSEQFF	TGTGCCAGCAGTACCGCCGGGACTAGCGGGAGTAGTGAGCAGTTCTTC	.	TRBV27	TRBD2	16	TRBJ2-1
CASGLLAGGVEQYF	TGTGCCAGCGGGTTACTAGCAGGGGGTGTCGAGCAGTACTTC	.	TRBV27	.	14	TRBJ2-7
CASVQQGRGTEAFF	TGTGCCAGCGTCCAGCAGGGCCGTGGCACTGAAGCTTTCTTT	.	TRBV6-5	.	14	TRBJ1-1
CASSQAWREGEQYF	TGTGCCAGCTCCCAAGCTTGGCGGGAGGGCGAGCAGTACTTC	few	TRBV18	TRBD2	14	TRBJ2-7
CASSTGDSLNYGYTF	TGTGCCAGTAGTACTGGGGACAGTTTGAACTATGGCTACACCTTC	.	TRBV19	TRBD1	15	TRBJ1-2
CASSARGDTQYF	TGTGCCAGTAGTGCCCGGGGGGATACGCAGTATTTT	.	TRBV19	.	12	TRBJ2-3
CASSVGWGLAGAGANVLTF	TGTGCCAGCAGCGTAGGGTGGGGACTAGCGGGAGCTGGGGCCAACGTCCTGACTTTC	.	TRBV9	TRBD2	19	TRBJ2-6
CASSPRQGGDQPQHF	TGTGCCAGCTCACCACGGCAGGGGGGCGATCAGCCCCAGCATTTT	.	TRBV18	TRBD1	15	TRBJ1-5
CASSLSLLAGVRETQYF	TGTGCCAGCAGTTTATCTCTCCTAGCGGGAGTAAGGGAGACCCAGTACTTC	.	TRBV28	TRBD2	17	TRBJ2-5